Each of the 3 T cell receptor beta chains below was sequenced from the same sample in a study of blood T cell repertoires in COVID-19. The protocol was immunoSEQ multiplex PCR, while the TCRdb copy is restricted to in-frame clones and leaves out a portion. The repertoire holds some 220,000 clones, with around 91% as singletons. The sample consisted of PBMCs or T cells enriched from blood (not recorded which). These receptors all stem from a woman aged 18-35 years in a cohort exposed to, infected with or recovered from COVID-19 (not recorded which).

The chain recombines TRBV10-3 with TRBJ1-2; 10 nucleotides align to TRBD1. CDR1 is ENHRY and CDR2 is SYGVKD in the germline V gene. The CDR3 runs 16 residues. V gave up 3 bases and J gave up 7 bases; unmatched junction bases: 11. The CDR3 nucleotides are TGTGCCATCAGTGACCATCCGGGACAGGGGAGCGGTGGCTACACCTTC. It encodes CAISDHPGQGSGGYTF.

The chain employs TRBV5-4 and TRBJ1-1; unclear D gene. Trimming shortened V by 0 bases and J by 10 bases, and 10 bases separated the two germline ends. This CDR3 has 12 amino acids. The germline V gene has CDR1 SGHNT and CDR2 YYREEE (reference sequence). Here the CDR3 reads CASSLDRGTAFF. The DNA for the CDR3 is TGTGCCAGCAGCTTGGATCGGGGAACAGCTTTCTTT.

The chain uses TRBV5-4 and TRBJ1-2, with 8 bases fitting TRBD1. The CDR3 extends over 14 amino acids. CDR1 SGHNT and CDR2 YYREEE come from the germline V gene (reference sequence). The V gene end was trimmed by 7 bases and the J gene end by 1 base; junction bases not matched to a gene: 6. The CDR3 bases are TGTGCCAGCTTCGGACAGGGCGTTAACTATGGCTACACCTTC. Its translation: CASFGQGVNYGYTF.